These 7 T cell receptor beta chains were all obtained from the same sample, sequenced in a study of cytomegalovirus exposure and HLA in healthy donors (TCRdb year 2017). Libraries were made using the immunoSEQ multiplex PCR assay. The multiplex PCR relied on a mix of 60 forward primers for TCR Vbeta segments and 13 reverse primers for TCR Jbeta segments. TCRdb provides this immuneACCESS table in a form limited to in-frame rearrangements. Some clones are lacking; in checked studies, under half of them reflect an unresolved V gene, and why the rest are absent is not known. This sample's clone table shows 70,000 to 80,000 clones. Approximately 2.9% of the sample goes to the ten largest clones. Sequenced sample: PBMCs. These receptors came from a man aged 40-49 years in good health and CMV-seronegative.

The J gene is TRBJ1-5, the V gene TRBV2, with 9 bases aligning to TRBD1. The CDR3 loop spans 15 amino acids. V shed 6 bases and J 5 bases; nucleotides not matched to a gene: 8. Germline V gives CDR1 SNHLY, CDR2 FYNNEI. CDR3 amino acids: CASRATGGAYQPQHF. Here the CDR3 DNA reads TGTGCCAGCAGAGCCACAGGGGGCGCATATCAGCCCCAGCATTTT.

J is TRBJ2-7 and V is TRBV7-2; D may be TRBD2 (5 bases). Looked up from germline, CDR1 is SGHTA and CDR2 is FQGNSA. This CDR3 is 16 amino acids long. Trimming cost V 8 bases and J 2 bases, with 22 bases left between them. CDR3 nucleotide sequence: TGTGCCAGCGCTAGGCCACCTCGGGATTCCACCTACGAGCAGTACTTC. Translating gives CASARPPRDSTYEQYF.

V gene TRBV13 combines with J gene TRBJ2-7; weak D call: TRBD1 (5 bases). Between the trimmed V and J ends, which lost 3 bases and 7 bases, there was a span of 22 bases. CDR1 PRHDT and CDR2 FYEKMQ come from the germline V gene (reference sequence). This CDR3 is 16 amino acids long. In DNA, the CDR3 is TGTGCCAGCAGCTTCCATGTGGACACTTACTTGGGGGAGCAGTACTTC. Its translation is CASSFHVDTYLGEQYF.

The rearrangement uses TRBV4-1 and TRBJ1-2; D remains unclear. The CDR3 spans 14 residues. Looked up from germline, CDR1 is MGHRA and CDR2 is YSYEKL. Trimming left V 0 bases short and J 7 bases short, with 12 bases between. CDR3 nucleotides: TGCGCCAGCAGCCAAGATCGGGGTCCTGGTGGCTACACCTTC. Its translation is CASSQDRGPGGYTF.

The chain is built from TRBV9 and TRBJ1-5, with D tentatively TRBD1 (5 bases). This CDR3 contains 15 residues. Germline V gives CDR1 SGDLS, CDR2 YYNGEE. V was trimmed by 4 bases and J by 2 bases, leaving 13 bases between them. CDR3 loop: CASSFGTGGNQPQHF. CDR3 DNA: TGTGCCAGCAGCTTTGGGACGGGGGGCAATCAGCCCCAGCATTTT.

The genes are TRBV29-1 and TRBJ2-1, with a possible D match to TRBD2 (5 bases). Trimming shortened V by 0 bases and J by 6 bases, and 21 bases separated the two germline ends. There are 17 residues in the CDR3. Germline CDR1 and CDR2: SQVTM and ANQGSEA. CDR3 DNA: TGCAGCGTTGAAGAAAGGGCTACTAGAGGTAGGCTCAATGAGCAGTTCTTC. Translating it yields CSVEERATRGRLNEQFF.

The rearrangement links TRBV5-1 to TRBJ1-2; possibly TRBD1 for D (5 bases). V gave up 0 bases and J gave up 5 bases, with 14 bases separating them. CDR1 and CDR2 from the germline V gene are SGHRS and YFSETQ. CDR3 size: 15 residues. The CDR3 spells CASSLAIREGYGYTF. CDR3 DNA: TGCGCCAGCAGCTTGGCCATCAGGGAAGGGTATGGCTACACCTTC.